The 9 T cell receptor beta chains in this list originate from one sample, sequenced in a study of CXCR3-negative and CXCR3-positive naive CD8 T cells. UMI-labeled TRB cDNA libraries were prepared by 5' RACE. TCRdb reprocessed the 5' RACE reads and keeps a single row for each CDR3 protein, giving no DNA. In total, the table holds some 130,000 distinct CDR3 sequences. What was sequenced was naive CXCR3- CD8+ T cells from blood. Subset defined: CD45RO-CCR7+CD27+CD95- naive CD8+ T cells lacking CXCR3 (TNR3-). These receptors all stem from a human donor in good health. Some clones in this sample may be carry-over from other donors' samples.

The CDR3 here is CASSPPTRASQYF. The chain employs TRBV28 and TRBJ2-3; TCRdb calls TRBD2, which cannot be checked without DNA. This CDR3 is built from 13 residues. Germline CDR1 is MDHEN and CDR2 is SYDVKM.

This chain connects TRBV5-8 to TRBJ2-7; with no DNA, the TCRdb D assignment of TRBD1 cannot be verified. Germline-derived CDR1 and CDR2 are SGHTS and YDEGEE. This CDR3 region has 16 residues. CDR3 amino acids: CASSLGPPGKNYEQYF.

The chain couples TRBV5-1 to TRBJ2-7. Germline loops: CDR1 SGHRS, CDR2 YFSETQ. This CDR3 is 14 amino acids long. The CDR3: CASSLGRAKIEQYF.

V and J are TRBV20-1 and TRBJ2-7; checking the TCRdb D call of TRBD2 is not possible without DNA. This CDR3 is 15 amino acids long. CDR1 DFQATT and CDR2 SNEGSKA come from the germline V gene (reference sequence). This CDR3 reads CSAGTSGSSTYEQYF.

V gene TRBV3-1 combines with J gene TRBJ2-7; TCRdb selects TRBD1, and the lack of DNA leaves this call unchecked. The CDR3 covers 13 residues. CDR1 is LGHDT and CDR2 is YNNKEL in the germline V gene (reference sequence). CDR3 sequence: CASSQGTGNEQYF.

The rearrangement links TRBV29-1 to TRBJ2-4; as DNA is missing, the TRBD1 call by TCRdb cannot be tested. The CDR3 has 12 residues. Germline values: CDR1 SQVTM, CDR2 ANQGSEA. CDR3 in amino acids: CSVSGPGSIQYF. Together with reference TRBV29-1 and TRBJ2-4, the CDR3 gives the full variable domain: SAVISQKPSRDICQRGTSLTIQCQVDSQVTMMFWYRQQPGQSLTLIATANQGSEATYESGFVIDKFPISRPNLTFSTLTVSNMSPEDSSIYLCSVSGPGSIQYFGAGTRLSVL.

V is TRBV7-2 and J is TRBJ2-1; TCRdb names TRBD2, which stays unverified in the absence of DNA. The CDR3 totals 14 residues. Per germline, CDR1 SGHTA and CDR2 FQGNSA. The CDR3 is CASSFRTSNNEQFF.

This rearrangement joins TRBV4-1 to TRBJ1-5; TCRdb proposes TRBD1, but this gene call is untestable without DNA. This CDR3 has 17 amino acids. Germline V gene data show CDR1 as MGHRA and CDR2 as YSYEKL. The CDR3 is CASSQDGQGRGDQPQHF.

The chain recombines TRBV11-2 with TRBJ2-3; the D call of TRBD1 rests on TCRdb alone, since no DNA is present to check it. This CDR3 spans 16 amino acids. Germline CDR1 and CDR2: SGHAT and FQNNGV. The CDR3 sequence is CASSLGGGYHTDTQYF.